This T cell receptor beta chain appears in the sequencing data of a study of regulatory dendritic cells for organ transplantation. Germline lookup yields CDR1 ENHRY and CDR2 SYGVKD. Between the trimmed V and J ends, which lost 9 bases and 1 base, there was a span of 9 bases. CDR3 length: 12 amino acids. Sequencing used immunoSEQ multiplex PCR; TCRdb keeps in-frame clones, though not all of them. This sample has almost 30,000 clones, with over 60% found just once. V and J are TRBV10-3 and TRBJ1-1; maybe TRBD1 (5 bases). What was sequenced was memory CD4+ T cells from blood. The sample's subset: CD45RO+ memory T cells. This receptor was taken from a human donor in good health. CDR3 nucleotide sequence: TGTGCCATTGGGGCTAAGAACACTGAAGCTTTCTTT. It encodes CAIGAKNTEAFF.